This passage covers 19 T cell receptor beta chains from one sample sequenced in a study of PD-1 blockade in classical Hodgkin lymphoma. Sample time point: cycle 4 day 1 (C4D1), after five to seven weeks of nivolumab. All patients experienced relapse after autologous stem cell transplantation, and brentuximab vedotin exposure was variable. Profiling relied on immunoSEQ multiplex PCR, and the TCRdb table lists in-frame clones only, not all of them. Among some 19,000 clones listed, around 79% were seen once. The starting material was peripheral blood mononuclear cells (PBMCs), obtained before the fourth cycle of nivolumab. These receptors came from a human donor with classical Hodgkin lymphoma.

The chain recombines TRBV5-4 with TRBJ2-7; 8 nucleotides align to TRBD1. Germline-derived CDR1 and CDR2 are SGHNT and YYREEE (reference sequence). CDR3 length: 14 amino acids. V lost 4 bases and J lost 1; bases outside the gene matches: 4. The chain's CDR3 is CASSNGQGSYEQYF. The CDR3 DNA sequence: TGTGCCAGCAGCAACGGACAGGGATCCTACGAGCAGTACTTC.

This chain uses TRBV6-1 with TRBJ2-1; possible D gene TRBD1, 6 bases. This CDR3 contains 13 residues. The ends were cut back, 8 bases at V and 5 bases at J, with 13 bases in the middle. Per the germline V gene, CDR1 is MNHNS and CDR2 is SASEGT. CDR3 residues: CASSRTGHNEQFF. CDR3 bases: TGTGCCAGCTCCAGAACAGGGCACAATGAGCAGTTCTTC.

J is TRBJ2-7 and V is TRBV7-8; D call uncertain. Trimming stripped 8 bases from V and 5 bases from J, with 16 bases between. The germline V gene encodes CDR1 SGHVS and CDR2 FQNEAQ. The CDR3 runs 13 residues. CDR3 sequence (DNA): TGTGCCAGCGAGGCGACTCCAGGCCACGAGCAGTACTTC. Translation: CASEATPGHEQYF.

The chain links TRBV6-5 to TRBJ2-5, with D possibly matching TRBD1 (6 bases). The CDR3 is 15 residues long. With 0 bases removed from V and 3 bases from J, the gap between germline ends came to 11 bases. Germline V gene data show CDR1 as MNHEY and CDR2 as SVGAGI. The CDR3 protein is CASSYSWQGKETQYF. Written as DNA, the CDR3 is TGTGCCAGCAGTTACTCGTGGCAGGGGAAAGAGACCCAGTACTTC.

The chain recombines TRBV7-6 with TRBJ1-2, with D perhaps TRBD1 (5 bases). In germline, CDR1 is SGHVS, CDR2 FNYEAQ. The CDR3 length is 13 residues. Trimming removed 3 bases from V and 6 bases from J, with 11 bases in between. Here the CDR3 reads CASSLAGFNGYTF. The CDR3 DNA reads as TGTGCCAGCAGCTTGGCAGGGTTCAATGGCTACACCTTC.

The chain carries TRBV7-9 and TRBJ2-5; D gene uncertain. CDR3 length: 13 residues. Trimming removed 4 bases at V and 5 bases at J, with 11 bases between. CDR1 and CDR2 from the germline V gene are SEHNR and FQNEAQ (reference sequence). CDR3 loop: CASSYVYGETQYF. DNA for the CDR3: TGTGCCAGCAGCTACGTTTACGGGGAGACCCAGTACTTC. The full variable domain, completed using reference TRBV7-9 and TRBJ2-5, is DTGVSQNPRHKITKRGQNVTFRCDPISEHNRLYWYRQTLGQGPEFLTYFQNEAQLEKSRLLSDRFSAERPKGSFSTLEIQRTEQGDSAMYLCASSYVYGETQYFGPGTRLLVL.

This clone counts as medium-sized. The rearrangement uses TRBV18 and TRBJ2-7, with a possible D match to TRBD2 (6 bases). This CDR3 is 15 amino acids long. Germline assignment: CDR1 KGHSH and CDR2 LQKENI. Trimming removed 3 bases at V and 2 bases at J, with 14 bases between. In nucleotides, the CDR3 is TGTGCCAGCTCACCTGGGGACTCAGGGACCTACGAGCAGTACTTC. Its translation: CASSPGDSGTYEQYF.

The J gene is TRBJ1-1, the V gene TRBV19, with a weak D call TRBD1 (5 bases). The CDR3 extends over 13 amino acids. Germline-derived CDR1 and CDR2 are LNHDA and SQIVND (reference sequence). Deletions cut 4 bases from V and 7 bases from J, with 13 bases between. CDR3 in DNA: TGTGCCAGTAGTAACCCTGGGGGGAGTGAAGCTTTCTTT. Translated: CASSNPGGSEAFF.

This clone has just a few counts. The CDR3: CASTTTWGAKSSYNEQFF. The CDR3 coding sequence is TGTGCCAGTACTACGACCTGGGGGGCGAAGAGCTCCTACAATGAGCAGTTCTTC. The chain carries TRBV19 and TRBJ2-1; D tentatively reads TRBD1 or TRBD2 (6 bases each). Trimming took off 7 bases at V and 0 bases at J, with 22 bases between the two ends. Germline CDR1 is LNHDA and CDR2 is SQIVND (reference sequence). This CDR3 has 18 amino acids.

The V and J genes are TRBV7-2 and TRBJ1-2; perhaps TRBD1 as D (5 bases). The germline V gene has CDR1 SGHTA and CDR2 FQGNSA. V was shortened by 1 base and J by 2 bases, with 11 bases between the two germline ends. The length of the CDR3 is 15 residues. CDR3 DNA sequence: TGTGCCAGCAGCTTAGGCGGGACGGGGAACTATGGCTACACCTTC. Translating it yields CASSLGGTGNYGYTF. Full variable domain (missing parts from reference TRBV7-2 and TRBJ1-2): GAGVSQSPSNKVTEKGKDVELRCDPISGHTALYWYRQSLGQGLEFLIYFQGNSAPDKSGLPSDRFSAERTGGSVSTLTIQRTQQEDSAVYLCASSLGGTGNYGYTFGSGTRLTVV.

The rearrangement uses TRBV27 and TRBJ2-1, with 9 bases aligning to TRBD2. Losses at the gene ends were 5 bases for V and 3 bases for J; bases not matched to a gene: 14. The CDR3 spans 18 residues. Germline V lookup: CDR1 MNHEY, CDR2 SMNVEV (reference sequence). CDR3 sequence reads: CASSKGLAGAPYYNEQFF. The CDR3 DNA is TGTGCCAGCAGTAAGGGACTAGCCGGAGCCCCCTACTACAATGAGCAGTTCTTC.

The CDR3 DNA is TGTGCCAGCAGAGAGGGGACCCGGGAGCTGTTTTTT. Amino acids: CASREGTRELFF. The V gene is TRBV28, the J gene TRBJ2-2, with D perhaps given as TRBD1 or TRBD2 (5 bases each). The CDR3 runs to 12 residues. Trimming stripped 6 bases from V and 9 bases from J, with 11 bases between. Germline assignment: CDR1 MDHEN and CDR2 SYDVKM.

This clone was picked up one time. V and J are TRBV2 and TRBJ2-7; 10 nucleotides line up with TRBD2. CDR3 length: 16 amino acids. Per germline, CDR1 SNHLY and CDR2 FYNNEI. With V trimmed by 6 bases and J by 6 bases, 14 bases remained unmatched. CDR3 residues: CASRPPGLAGVFEQYF. CDR3 sequence (DNA): TGTGCCAGCAGACCCCCGGGGCTAGCGGGAGTGTTCGAGCAGTACTTC.

This chain links TRBV19 with TRBJ2-2, with TRBD1 matching over 9 bases. CDR1 is LNHDA, CDR2 SQIVND, per germline (reference sequence). V trimming: 6 bases; J trimming: 7 bases; junction bases outside the gene matches: 12. CDR3 length equals 16 residues. CDR3 DNA sequence: TGTGCCAGTAGCACCCCCGGGACAGGGTATTTCGGGGAGCTGTTTTTT. Translation gives CASSTPGTGYFGELFF.

The chain uses TRBV5-5 and TRBJ2-7; no reliable D call. This CDR3 has 13 amino acids. From germline, CDR1 is SGHKS and CDR2 YYEKEE (reference sequence). The V and J ends lost 2 bases and 7 bases respectively, with 13 bases between them. The CDR3 reads CASSFGPVREQYF. The CDR3 nucleotides are TGTGCCAGCAGCTTCGGGCCAGTGAGAGAGCAGTACTTC.

This clone was observed a handful of times. V gene TRBV28 combines with J gene TRBJ2-3; D is tentatively TRBD1 or TRBD2 (5 bases each). CDR1 MDHEN and CDR2 SYDVKM come from the germline V gene. Trimming shortened V by 8 bases and J by 1 base, and 13 bases separated the two germline ends. The CDR3 covers 14 residues. The CDR3 region is CASGDQSGTDTQYF. CDR3 bases: TGTGCCAGCGGGGACCAGTCGGGCACAGATACGCAGTATTTT.

The gene calls are TRBV7-2 and TRBJ2-7, with D unresolved. CDR1 and CDR2 (germline): SGHTA, FQGNSA. CDR3 length: 13 residues. Trimming removed 2 bases at V and 5 bases at J, with 10 bases between. The CDR3 here is CASSLSSYNEQYF. The DNA of the CDR3 is TGTGCCAGCAGCTTAAGTTCGTATAACGAGCAGTACTTC.

The J gene is TRBJ2-2, the V gene TRBV11-2; D possibly matches TRBD1 or TRBD2 (5 bases each). Per the germline V gene, CDR1 is SGHAT and CDR2 is FQNNGV. Between the trimmed V and J ends, which lost 5 bases and 2 bases, there was a span of 15 bases. This CDR3 has 16 residues. CDR3 sequence: CASSIQGPSNTGELFF. Written as DNA, the CDR3 is TGTGCCAGCAGCATCCAGGGACCCTCCAACACCGGGGAGCTGTTTTTT.

The chain couples TRBV11-3 to TRBJ2-5; TRBD1 agrees at 9 bases. J was trimmed by 5 bases and V by 3 bases; bases with no gene match: 7. The CDR3 sequence is 15 residues long. CDR1 and CDR2 from the germline V gene are SGHNT and YENEEA. The CDR3 loop reads CASSLGQGLRETQYF. The CDR3 DNA sequence: TGTGCCAGCAGCTTGGGACAGGGACTAAGGGAGACCCAGTACTTC.